This T cell receptor (beta chain) is drawn from a study of low-dose radiotherapy and immunotherapy resistance in tumors. At the level of the study: In Cohort 2, 1 Gy per fraction was delivered every two weeks, for a total of 13 Gy over 26 weeks. It was every two weeks, one day before radiation and immunotherapy, that intravenous cyclophosphamide 200 mg/m2 was given. Ipilimumab 1 mg/kg every six weeks, together with nivolumab 240 mg every two weeks, was given intravenously to patients.

TRAV and TRBV primers primed cDNA for both TCRalpha and TCRbeta. TCR amplification ran roughly 20 PCR cycles using constant-region and V-primer adapter primers. TCRdb passed the reads through MiXCR, listing each CDR3 protein once. The table has about 39,000 distinct CDR3 sequences, roughly 30% seen once; the top ten hold around 3.5%. The V end was cut by 0 bases, the J end by 7 bases, with 13 bases between. The CDR3 loop spans 15 amino acids. The germline V gene encodes CDR1 LGHDT and CDR2 YNNKEL (reference sequence). The time point was: before trial treatment. Nivolumab, ipilimumab, aspirin, low-dose cyclophosphamide and low-dose radiotherapy were given to donors.

The sequence was obtained from a male donor with gallbladder cancer. The chain recombines TRBV3-1 with TRBJ1-5, with D perhaps matching TRBD1 (6 bases). The source material was PBMCs, sampled before treatment. This chain's CDR3 is CASSQDRGGRQPQHF. The CDR3 DNA reads as TGTGCCAGCAGCCAAGATAGGGGGGGCAGGCAGCCCCAGCATTTT.